This T cell receptor beta chain came from a study of regulatory T cells in long-lasting Graves disease. This clonotype was found a few times. iRepertoire HTBI primers and Arm-PCR of CDR3 regions built TCR beta libraries. TCRdb redid the calling of the multiplex PCR reads with MiXCR, one entry per CDR3 protein. The sample carries roughly 530,000 distinct CDR3 sequences, 15% to 20% recorded once. Described time point: newly diagnosed GD, antithyroid drugs for less than 3 months. Construction of the TCR library relied on RNA isolated from PBMCs. Criteria from the American Thyroid Association guidelines were applied to diagnose Graves' disease. CDR1 and CDR2 from the germline V gene are MGHRA and YSYEKL. The CDR3 consists of 15 residues. V lost 0 bases and J lost 0, with 6 bases in between. These data were also filed under a second study, of T cells in Graves' hyperthyroidism and ophthalmopathy. Per that paper: Patients aged 18 to 65 with hyperthyroidism were newly diagnosed, with duration under 2 months. Diagnoses rested on clinical symptoms, serum thyroxine and TRAb, thyroid ultrasound and orbital computed tomography. The TCR CDR3 first-round RT-PCR relied on the HTBI primer set.

Sequencing used peripheral blood mononuclear cells (PBMCs), obtained at new diagnosis, from a patient treated with antithyroid drugs. The V and J genes are TRBV4-1 and TRBJ1-5; D uncertain. The receptor's source is a woman aged 40 to 65 with Graves disease. CDR3 residues: CASSQEKGSNQPQHF. CDR3 DNA: TGCGCCAGCAGCCAAGAGAAAGGTAGCAATCAGCCCCAGCATTTT.